These 9 T cell receptor beta chains originate from one sample sequenced in a study of blood T cell repertoires in COVID-19. Repertoires were generated with immunoSEQ multiplex PCR, while TCRdb's copy carries only in-frame clones and drops some. The profile covers over 130,000 clones, with about 80% appearing a single time and around 8% taken by the ten largest. The material sequenced was peripheral blood. The source is a human donor in a cohort sampled during active COVID-19.

V is TRBV9 and J is TRBJ2-7, with D perhaps TRBD2 (5 bases). The V gene's germline CDR1 is SGDLS and CDR2 YYNGEE. The CDR3 is 16 residues long. The V end was cut by 9 bases, the J end by 4 bases, with 26 bases between. In nucleotides, the CDR3 is TGTGCCACCTTCTCGGGATCACAGTGGATCCGATACGAGCAGTACTTC. Amino acid sequence: CATFSGSQWIRYEQYF.

V is TRBV7-9 and J is TRBJ1-1, with 10 positions matching TRBD1. With 5 bases clipped from V and 4 bases from J, the junction kept 4 bases outside the gene matches. CDR1 and CDR2 from the germline V gene are SEHNR and FQNEAQ (reference sequence). The CDR3 spans 14 residues. The CDR3 reads CASSTRQGATEAFF. For the CDR3, the DNA is TGTGCCAGCAGCACCCGACAGGGGGCCACTGAAGCTTTCTTT.

This chain links TRBV6-5 with TRBJ2-7; 7 bases align to TRBD1. The J segment lost 3 bases and the V segment lost 6 bases, leaving 11 bases of the junction unmatched. Germline CDR1 is MNHEY and CDR2 is SVGAGI. The CDR3 contains 15 residues. CDR3 loop: CASSGDRGGFYEQYF. CDR3 nucleotide sequence: TGTGCCAGCAGCGGCGATAGAGGGGGCTTCTACGAGCAGTACTTC.

Only a few counts were recorded for this clone. The chain couples TRBV6-2 or TRBV6-3 to TRBJ2-7; 7 bases map to TRBD1. J gave up 5 bases and V 5 bases, and 6 bases lay outside the gene matches. CDR1 and CDR2 (germline): MNHEY, SVGEGT. The CDR3 has 13 amino acids. CDR3 in amino acids: CASSQLQGNEQYF. CDR3 in DNA: TGTGCCAGCAGTCAGCTACAGGGGAACGAGCAGTACTTC.

V usage is TRBV5-1 and J usage is TRBJ1-1; possibly TRBD1 for D (6 bases). Germline V gene data show CDR1 as SGHRS and CDR2 as YFSETQ. CDR3 length: 15 amino acids. The germline V and J ends were trimmed by 3 bases and 0 bases, with 12 bases remaining between them. CDR3 bases: TGCGCCAGCAGCTCGGACACAGGGATGAACACTGAAGCTTTCTTT. This encodes CASSSDTGMNTEAFF.

Of note for this clone: This same CDR3 is encoded by further DNA sequences in the sample. This chain links TRBV24-1 with TRBJ2-1; 8 nucleotides align to TRBD1. The germline CDR1 and CDR2 sequences are KGHDR and SFDVKD. This CDR3 has 16 amino acids. V lost 4 bases and J lost 0; bases outside the gene matches: 4. The CDR3 coding sequence is TGTGCCACCAGTGACCCGACAGGGGACTCCTACAATGAGCAGTTCTTC. Its translation is CATSDPTGDSYNEQFF.

The chain is built from TRBV5-1 and TRBJ2-7, with D possibly matching TRBD1 (6 bases). Germline CDR1 reads SGHRS; CDR2 reads YFSETQ. V lost 0 bases, J lost 12 bases, and 13 bases lay in between. The CDR3 has 12 residues. The CDR3 loop reads CASSLAGDTRYF. In DNA form, the CDR3 reads TGCGCCAGCAGCTTGGCCGGGGACACTCGGTACTTC. Filled out from reference TRBV5-1 and TRBJ2-7, the complete variable domain reads KAGVTQTPRYLIKTRGQQVTLSCSPISGHRSVSWYQQTPGQGLQFLFEYFSETQRNKGNFPGRFSGRQFSNSRSEMNVSTLELGDSALYLCASSLAGDTRYFGPGTRLTVT.

This clone was observed a single time. The chain uses TRBV12-3 or TRBV12-4 and TRBJ2-3, with TRBD1 as a possible D gene (5 bases). This CDR3 has 13 amino acids. Trimming removed 6 bases from V and 2 bases from J, with 9 bases in between. Written as DNA, the CDR3 is TGTGCCAGCAGCCCGGACATCACAGATACGCAGTATTTT. Its protein product is CASSPDITDTQYF.

This clone was seen a single time. The chain uses TRBV7-9 and TRBJ1-5, with D possibly being TRBD1 (6 bases). Trimming cost V 5 bases and J 0 bases, with 8 bases left between them. This CDR3 region has 14 residues. CDR1 and CDR2 (germline): SEHNR, FQNEAQ (reference sequence). In DNA form, the CDR3 reads TGTGCCAGCAGCGGGACATATAGCAATCAGCCCCAGCATTTT. It is translated as CASSGTYSNQPQHF. Filled out from reference TRBV7-9 and TRBJ1-5, the complete variable domain reads DTGVSQNPRHKITKRGQNVTFRCDPISEHNRLYWYRQTLGQGPEFLTYFQNEAQLEKSRLLSDRFSAERPKGSFSTLEIQRTEQGDSAMYLCASSGTYSNQPQHFGDGTRLSIL.